This entry describes one TCR beta chain. The antigen it recognizes is unknown. No base quality information exists; no much larger clone differs at one position. This specimen belongs to a study of cytomegalovirus exposure and HLA in healthy donors (dated by TCRdb to 2017 to 2019). Regarding the complete study: A later analysis indicated that the 100 to 150 validation repertoires were generated on the platform also employed for the 600 to 750 repertoires of the first cohort. The aim of the study was to test whether cataloging public T cell receptors could identify signatures of past pathogen exposure. In addition to the first cohort of around 670 subjects, a separate validation cohort of approximately 110 different subjects was used. The study combined high-throughput TCR immunosequencing, statistical association of individual TCRs with disease status, and machine learning to predict cytomegalovirus infection status.

Overall study results and their limits: A few of the identified cytomegalovirus-associated TCR beta chains were confirmed in vitro to be specific for cytomegalovirus antigens. Subsequent analysis determined that TCRs grouped into clusters in the first cohort also showed a tendency toward co-occurrence across the 90 to 150 validation repertoires, and approximately 94% of cluster scores exceeded 0. The classifier was reported to diagnose cytomegalovirus status with high specificity and sensitivity in both the original cohort and the validation cohort. The study gave a list of 150 to 200 TCR beta chains associated with cytomegalovirus. Most TCR sequences were seen in very few donors, while some public TCRs were found in many individuals. It was suggested by the authors that the approach could potentially be generalized to other disease states and immunological phenotypes. A later analysis had no HLA typing for the validation cohort, so co-occurrence there was scored across all 110 or so repertoires.

Separate from the approximately 700-subject first cohort, the validation cohort of roughly 120 subjects was the group to which the donors belonged. Trimming accounts for 6 bases at V and 2 bases at J, while the number of junction bases matched to no gene is 12. The CDR3 runs 16 amino acids, cysteine and phenylalanine included. The entry retains the CDR3 DNA only, 48 bases that are in frame from base 1. The germline V gene yields KGHSH for CDR1 and LQKENI for CDR2. Libraries came from the immunoSEQ multiplex PCR assay. In the source study's methods: To diagnose cytomegalovirus status from the catalog of TCR beta chain sequences, a statistical classification framework was built. The table was pulled from immuneACCESS by TCRdb, which kept in-frame rearrangements only. Such tables lose some clones; where checked, under half of the loss comes from unresolved V genes, and the rest has no known cause. The V and J calls and clone size are taken from that table; D and trimming were inferred from the DNA. The sample yields 150,000 to 170,000 clones; 75% to 90% were counted once. Of the sample, approximately 20% falls within the top ten clones.

Rearrangement joined TRBV18 to TRBJ1-2; 7 middle bases align to TRBD1. The sequencing input was PBMCs. This clonotype was sampled from a young man in good health and CMV-seropositive. The CDR3 region has the sequence CASSPNPGQPNYGYTF. DNA sequence: TGTGCCAGCTCCCCCAATCCGGGACAGCCAAACTATGGCTACACCTTC.